This T cell receptor (beta chain) was observed in a study of T-cell memory formation after mild COVID-19. About the research overall: TCR clusters largely stayed donor specific. Study-level results: That cross-reactive memory joined was suggested by some responding clones appearing in pre-infection memory.

CDR3 size: 15 residues. Trimming cost V 3 bases and J 2 bases, with 10 bases left between them. CDR1 is KGHDR and CDR2 is SFDVKD in the germline V gene. This clonotype was seen more than once but under ten times. Its matching antigen is unknown. UMIs and sample barcodes were carried by the TCR alpha and TCR beta cDNA libraries that 5'RACE produced using constant-segment primers. Each CDR3 protein is one row after TCRdb ran MiXCR on the 5' RACE reads. The top ten hold under 4.5% of the sample, which has about 180,000 distinct CDR3 sequences, around 18% seen once. The chain links TRBV24-1 to TRBJ2-1; TRBD1 might be the D (6 bases). The sequencing sample was made of PBMCs or a T cell subset sorted from them (not recorded which). This sequence originates from a man aged 18-30 years who had mild COVID-19 (a few samples of this study predate the infection). Cell type and time point are not known. CDR3 nucleotides: TGTGCCACCAGTGATCCGGACAGAGCCTACAATGAGCAGTTCTTC. This sequence encodes CATSDPDRAYNEQFF.